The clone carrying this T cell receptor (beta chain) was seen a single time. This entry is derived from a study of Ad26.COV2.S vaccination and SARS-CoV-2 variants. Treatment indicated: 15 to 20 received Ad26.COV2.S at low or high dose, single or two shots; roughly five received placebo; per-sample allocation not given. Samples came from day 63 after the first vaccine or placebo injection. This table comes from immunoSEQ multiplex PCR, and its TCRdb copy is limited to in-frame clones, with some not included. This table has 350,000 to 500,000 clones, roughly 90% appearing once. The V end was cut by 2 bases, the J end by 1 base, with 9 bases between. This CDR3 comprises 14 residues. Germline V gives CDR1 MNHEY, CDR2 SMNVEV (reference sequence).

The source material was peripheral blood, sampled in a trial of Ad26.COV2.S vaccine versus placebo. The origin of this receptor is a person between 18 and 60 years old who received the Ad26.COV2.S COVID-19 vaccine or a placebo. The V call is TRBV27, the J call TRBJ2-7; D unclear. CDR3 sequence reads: CASSLGVGSYEQYF. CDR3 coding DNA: TGTGCCAGCAGTTTAGGGGTGGGGTCCTACGAGCAGTACTTC.